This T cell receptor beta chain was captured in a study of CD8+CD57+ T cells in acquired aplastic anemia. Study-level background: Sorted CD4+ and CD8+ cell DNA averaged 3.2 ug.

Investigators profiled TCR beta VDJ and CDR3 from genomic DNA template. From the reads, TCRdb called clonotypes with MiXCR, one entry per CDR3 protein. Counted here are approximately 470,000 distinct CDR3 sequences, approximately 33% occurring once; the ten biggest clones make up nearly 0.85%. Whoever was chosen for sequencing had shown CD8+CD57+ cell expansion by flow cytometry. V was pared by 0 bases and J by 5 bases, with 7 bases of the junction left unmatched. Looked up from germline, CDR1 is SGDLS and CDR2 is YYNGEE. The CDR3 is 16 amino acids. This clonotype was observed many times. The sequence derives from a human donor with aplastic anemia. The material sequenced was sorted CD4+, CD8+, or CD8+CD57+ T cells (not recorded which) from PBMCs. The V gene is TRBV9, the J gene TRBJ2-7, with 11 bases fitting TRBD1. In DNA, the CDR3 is TGTGCCAGCAGCGTAGGGCCGGACAGGGGGCAGAACGAGCAGTACTTC. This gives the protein CASSVGPDRGQNEQYF.